This TCR beta chain was observed in a study of T-cell reconstitution after alpha-beta-depleted transplantation in children. The CDR3 is made up of 18 amino acids. The J segment lost 4 bases and the V segment lost 7 bases, leaving 19 bases of the junction unmatched. The V gene's germline CDR1 is SGHAT and CDR2 FQDESV (reference sequence). Unique molecular identifiers featured in how the TCRbeta library was prepared. TCRdb reprocessed the PCR reads with MiXCR, giving one entry per CDR3 protein. Seen here are more than 450,000 distinct CDR3 sequences, about 18% observed once, and the top ten hold over 3%.

The material sequenced was PBMCs from the stem cell graft donor, taken from the stem cell graft. The chain employs TRBV11-1 and TRBJ1-5, with 7 bases lining up with TRBD1. The sequence derives from a human donor who donated a stem cell graft to a child with acute lymphoblastic leukemia. This CDR3 is CASTPALGTVSANQPQHF. The CDR3 DNA reads as TGTGCCAGCACCCCAGCATTAGGGACAGTAAGCGCTAATCAGCCCCAGCATTTT.